These 25 T cell receptor beta chains came from one sample sequenced in a study of blood T cell repertoires in COVID-19 (dated by TCRdb to the early 2020s). The library was built by means of the immunoSEQ multiplex PCR assay. Not all clones reach the TCRdb copy of this immuneACCESS table, which keeps in-frame sequences only. Checked studies attribute under half of the gap to unresolved V genes and leave the rest unexplained. A total of hundreds of thousands of clones appear in this sample, 88% of them only once. The top ten clonotypes cover 6.3% of the sample. The sample consisted of peripheral blood. These receptors all come from a woman in her twenties or thirties with COVID-19, enrolled during active disease.

The chain links TRBV19 to TRBJ1-5, with D unclear. The CDR3 totals 13 residues. Germline loops: CDR1 LNHDA, CDR2 SQIVND (reference sequence). V shed 3 bases and J shed 5 bases, with 8 bases lying between them. CDR3 bases: TGTGCCAGTAGTATCGTCCCCCATCAGCCCCAGCATTTT. Amino acids: CASSIVPHQPQHF. Supplemented by reference TRBV19 and TRBJ1-5, the full variable domain reads DGGITQSPKYLFRKEGQNVTLSCEQNLNHDAMYWYRQDPGQGLRLIYYSQIVNDFQKGDIAEGYSVSREKKESFPLTVTSAQKNPTAFYLCASSIVPHQPQHFGDGTRLSIL.

The chain employs TRBV7-8 and TRBJ1-5; perhaps TRBD1 as D (6 bases). This CDR3 is 13 amino acids long. The V gene's germline CDR1 is SGHVS and CDR2 FQNEAQ. The V end lost 10 bases, the J end lost 8 bases, and 18 bases lay between the germline ends. CDR3 nucleotides: TGTGCCACCTGGGGGGGGCCTTGGAAGCCCCAGCATTTT. This translates into CATWGGPWKPQHF.

The chain couples TRBV5-1 to TRBJ1-1; 9 bases are a match to TRBD1. The CDR3 totals 14 residues. Per germline, CDR1 SGHRS and CDR2 YFSETQ. J gave up 10 bases and V 0 bases, and 7 bases lay outside the gene matches. CDR3 nucleotide sequence: TGCGCCAGCAGCTTGGTAAATAGACAGGGGGGAGCTTTCTTT. Protein product: CASSLVNRQGGAFF.

V and J are TRBV28 and TRBJ1-1; 11 bases align to TRBD1. The V gene's germline CDR1 is MDHEN and CDR2 SYDVKM. J lost 7 bases, V lost 4 bases, and 5 bases had no gene match. This CDR3 region has 14 residues. CDR3 DNA sequence: TGTGCCAGCAGTTCATTGGGACAGGGGGTTGAAGCTTTCTTT. Its protein product is CASSSLGQGVEAFF.

The chain joins TRBV6-2 or TRBV6-3 to TRBJ2-5; a possible D gene is TRBD2 (6 bases). CDR1 and CDR2 (germline): MNHEY, SVGEGT. The CDR3 is made up of 15 amino acids. Trimming removed 4 bases at V and 0 bases at J, with 12 bases between. CDR3 nucleotide sequence: TGTGCCAGCAGTTCGGACTACCCAAACCAAGAGACCCAGTACTTC. Translation: CASSSDYPNQETQYF.

V gene TRBV5-1 combines with J gene TRBJ2-1; the match to TRBD2 covers 13 bases. CDR3 length equals 18 residues. Germline CDR1 and CDR2: SGHRS and YFSETQ. The J segment lost 0 bases and the V segment lost 0 bases, leaving 3 bases of the junction unmatched. The CDR3: CASSLVTSGRTSYNEQFF. CDR3 nucleotide sequence: TGCGCCAGCAGCTTGGTGACTAGCGGGAGGACCTCCTACAATGAGCAGTTCTTC.

This rearrangement joins TRBV6-2 or TRBV6-3 to TRBJ2-2; 14 bases align to TRBD2. The CDR3 extends over 17 amino acids. V lost 4 bases, J lost 4 bases, and 5 bases stayed unmatched. Germline V gene sequence: CDR1 MNHEY, CDR2 SVGEGT. In DNA form, the CDR3 reads TGTGCCAGCAGTTCGTCGGGACTAGCGGGAGTCACCGGGGAGCTGTTTTTT. Translated: CASSSSGLAGVTGELFF.

V gene TRBV3-1 (or the pseudogene TRBV3-2) combines with J gene TRBJ2-1; 11 bases fit TRBD2. The V gene end was trimmed by 8 bases and the J gene end by 8 bases; junction bases not matched to a gene: 8. Germline CDR1 and CDR2: LGHDT and YNNKEL (reference sequence). The CDR3 has 14 amino acids. CDR3 residues: CASVNSGRAYEQFF. The CDR3 DNA follows: TGTGCCAGCGTCAATAGCGGGAGGGCCTATGAGCAGTTCTTC.

The genes are TRBV27 and TRBJ2-7; 9 bases align to TRBD2. V shed 6 bases, J shed 3 bases, and the junction held 9 bases outside the gene matches. The length of the CDR3 is 15 residues. Germline CDR1 MNHEY, CDR2 SMNVEV (reference sequence). CDR3 sequence (DNA): TGTGCCAGCAGCATAGGGGGACTAGCTGGCTACGAGCAGTACTTC. Its translation: CASSIGGLAGYEQYF.

This chain connects TRBV13 to TRBJ2-1; 7 bases match TRBD1. This CDR3 contains 15 residues. Trimming at V came to 0 bases and at J to 3 bases, leaving 2 bases not matched to a gene. Germline V gene lookup returns CDR1 PRHDT and CDR2 FYEKMQ (reference sequence). The CDR3, as DNA: TGTGCCAGCAGCTTAGGCCGACAGGGCTACAATGAGCAGTTCTTC. This translates into CASSLGRQGYNEQFF.

This clone appeared many times. The chain has TRBV6-2 or TRBV6-3 and TRBJ1-1; D is uncertain. Per germline, CDR1 MNHEY and CDR2 SVGEGT. This CDR3 spans 16 amino acids. Trimming removed 6 bases from V and 0 bases from J, with 17 bases in between. Written as DNA, the CDR3 is TGTGCCAGCAGCTATACCCGCAGGAAGATGAACACTGAAGCTTTCTTT. Protein: CASSYTRRKMNTEAFF.

This clone was recorded once. Written as DNA, the CDR3 is TGTGCCCTTAGACAGGCCGGATACTTC. It codes for CALRQAGYF. The chain has TRBV21-1 and TRBJ2-5; the D call TRBD1 from the table was never checked on the DNA. TRBV21-1 represents a pseudogene. This CDR3 contains 9 residues.

The chain links TRBV11-3 to TRBJ1-2, with 7 nucleotides matching TRBD1. This CDR3 spans 15 amino acids. In germline, CDR1 is SGHNT, CDR2 YENEEA. V gave up 5 bases and J gave up 8 bases; unmatched junction bases: 14. CDR3 sequence: CASSNRQGLSTGYTF. The CDR3 DNA sequence: TGTGCCAGCAGCAACCGACAGGGCCTATCAACAGGCTACACCTTC.

This clone has a single count. The CDR3 region has the DNA TGTGCCAGCAGCCCCGCCGGGGGTCGAACCGGGGAGCTGTTTTTT. Translated: CASSPAGGRTGELFF. V and J are TRBV27 and TRBJ2-2, with TRBD2 as a possible D gene (6 bases). CDR3 length equals 15 residues. V was cut by 6 bases and J by 5 bases, with 16 bases left in between. Germline V gene data show CDR1 as MNHEY and CDR2 as SMNVEV (reference sequence).

The V gene is TRBV5-1, the J gene TRBJ2-2; a weak D match, TRBD2 (5 bases). V was cut by 0 bases and J by 1 base, with 7 bases left in between. Germline V CDR1 and CDR2: SGHRS, YFSETQ. The CDR3 contains 15 residues. The CDR3 region is CASSLGGQNTGELFF. The DNA for the CDR3 is TGCGCCAGCAGCTTGGGAGGGCAGAACACCGGGGAGCTGTTTTTT.

The chain recombines TRBV5-4 with TRBJ2-7; TRBD1 matches 8 bases. The CDR3 sequence is 15 residues long. V shed 0 bases and J 3 bases; nucleotides not matched to a gene: 5. The germline CDR1 and CDR2 sequences are SGHNT and YYREEE (reference sequence). The CDR3 bases are TGTGCCAGCAGCTTGGGGACAGGGAGAGACTACGAGCAGTACTTC. This codes for CASSLGTGRDYEQYF.

The rearrangement joins TRBV29-1 to TRBJ2-1; D remains unclear. Germline assignment: CDR1 SQVTM and CDR2 ANQGSEA. The CDR3 extends over 13 amino acids. The V end lost 3 bases, the J end lost 3 bases, and 9 bases lay between the germline ends. The CDR3 region has the DNA TGCAGCGTTGAGTACGGTCTCTACAATGAGCAGTTCTTC. Protein: CSVEYGLYNEQFF.

In DNA, the CDR3 is TGTGCCAGCAGCAGGTCCTCCGGGTACGAGCAGTACGTC. It specifies CASSRSSGYEQYV. This chain uses TRBV11-2 with TRBJ2-7, with D unclear. CDR3 length: 13 residues. Trimming shortened V by 5 bases and J by 4 bases, and 12 bases separated the two germline ends. Germline V gives CDR1 SGHAT, CDR2 FQNNGV.

The chain links TRBV9 to TRBJ2-5; 7 bases line up with TRBD2. Looked up from germline, CDR1 is SGDLS and CDR2 is YYNGEE. The V segment lost 0 bases and the J segment 9 bases; nucleotides outside the gene matches: 11. CDR3 length equals 15 residues. The CDR3 bases are TGTGCCAGCAGCGTAGGAGCTAGCGGATCCAGGGCCCAGTACTTC. It yields the protein CASSVGASGSRAQYF. Variable domain in full (rest from reference TRBV9 and TRBJ2-5): DSGVTQTPKHLITATGQRVTLRCSPRSGDLSVYWYQQSLDQGLQFLIQYYNGEERAKGNILERFSAQQFPDLHSELNLSSLELGDSALYFCASSVGASGSRAQYFGPGTRLLVL.

The chain couples TRBV7-2 to TRBJ2-5; perhaps TRBD1 as D (6 bases). The CDR3 covers 15 residues. The V end was cut by 7 bases, the J end by 1 base, with 16 bases between. The germline V gene has CDR1 SGHTA and CDR2 FQGNSA. Here the CDR3 reads CASNSDGQRQETQYF. DNA of the CDR3: TGTGCCAGCAACTCGGACGGACAGCGCCAAGAGACCCAGTACTTC.

This clone was picked up a small number of times. The chain is built from TRBV19 and TRBJ1-6; 8 bases map to TRBD1. V lost 7 bases and J lost 6; bases outside the gene matches: 2. Germline V gene data show CDR1 as LNHDA and CDR2 as SQIVND (reference sequence). The length of the CDR3 is 13 residues. The CDR3 loop is CASTDRVNSPLHF. In nucleotides, the CDR3 is TGTGCCAGTACGGACAGGGTTAATTCACCCCTCCACTTT. The complete variable domain, with remaining parts taken from reference TRBV19 and TRBJ1-6, reads DGGITQSPKYLFRKEGQNVTLSCEQNLNHDAMYWYRQDPGQGLRLIYYSQIVNDFQKGDIAEGYSVSREKKESFPLTVTSAQKNPTAFYLCASTDRVNSPLHFGNGTRLTVT.

This sequence joins TRBV5-8 and TRBJ2-7; D perhaps matches TRBD2 (5 bases). The CDR3 totals 12 residues. Trimming shortened V by 4 bases and J by 4 bases, and 9 bases separated the two germline ends. Germline V gene data show CDR1 as SGHTS and CDR2 as YDEGEE. CDR3 bases: TGTGCCAGCAGCCAAACTAGTTACGAGCAGTACGTC. As protein: CASSQTSYEQYV.

The J gene is TRBJ1-2, the V gene TRBV18, with 7 bases fitting TRBD1. Trimming removed 3 bases from V and 5 bases from J; junction bases left unmatched: 9. The CDR3 sequence is 15 residues long. Germline V CDR1 and CDR2: KGHSH, LQKENI. CDR3 nucleotide sequence: TGTGCCAGCTCACCCTCGACAGGGAAGGGGTATGGCTACACCTTC. Its translation: CASSPSTGKGYGYTF.

The J gene is TRBJ2-3, the V gene TRBV7-2; D is unclear. V lost 2 bases and J 0 bases, leaving 12 bases between the germline ends. Germline assignment: CDR1 SGHTA and CDR2 FQGNSA. The CDR3 totals 16 residues. The CDR3 is CASSLSLGSSTDTQYF. The CDR3 coding sequence is TGTGCCAGCAGCTTATCCCTAGGTTCTAGCACAGATACGCAGTATTTT.

The chain uses TRBV5-1 and TRBJ2-3; 8 positions agree with TRBD1. The ends lost 2 bases at V and 4 bases at J; junction bases unmatched: 3. The CDR3 spans 14 residues. CDR1 and CDR2 from the germline V gene are SGHRS and YFSETQ. CDR3 residues: CASSFGQGADTQYF. CDR3 DNA: TGCGCCAGCAGCTTCGGACAGGGAGCAGATACGCAGTATTTT.